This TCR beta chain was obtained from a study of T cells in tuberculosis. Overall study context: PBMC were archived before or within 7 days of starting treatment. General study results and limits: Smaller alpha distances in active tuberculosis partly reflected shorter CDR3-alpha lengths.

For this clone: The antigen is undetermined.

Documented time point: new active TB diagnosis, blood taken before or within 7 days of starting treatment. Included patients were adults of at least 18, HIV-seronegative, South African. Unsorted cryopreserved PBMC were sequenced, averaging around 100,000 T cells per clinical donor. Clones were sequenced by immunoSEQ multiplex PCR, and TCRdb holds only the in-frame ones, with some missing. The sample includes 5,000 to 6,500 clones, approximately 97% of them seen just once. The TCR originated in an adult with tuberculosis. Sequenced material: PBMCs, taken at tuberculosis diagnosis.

The CDR3 sequence: CASSQDLRTGALGQPQHF. The CDR3 DNA reads TGCGCCAGCAGCCAAGACCTGCGGACAGGGGCTCTAGGGCAGCCCCAGCATTTT. This chain joins TRBV4-1 and TRBJ1-5, with 9 bases aligning to TRBD1. Germline V gene data show CDR1 as MGHRA and CDR2 as YSYEKL. The CDR3 has 18 amino acids. V gave up 0 bases and J gave up 7 bases; unmatched junction bases: 13.